One sample yielded the 5 T cell receptor beta chains listed below, sequenced in a study of shared clonotypes between healthy human individuals. Sequencing was performed with immunoSEQ multiplex PCR; in TCRdb, only in-frame clones are kept and a portion is missing. This table has 2 million to 3 million clones, over 85% appearing once. Sequencing input: naive CD4+ T cells from PBMCs. Subset specified: CD45RA+ positively selected. Receptors originate from a man between 18 and 35 years old in good health. Some clones in this sample may be carry-over from other donors' samples.

This chain connects TRBV7-3 to TRBJ2-3; the D is unclear. In germline, CDR1 is SGHTA, CDR2 FQGTGA. This CDR3 comprises 14 residues. The germline V and J ends were trimmed by 2 bases and 4 bases, with 10 bases remaining between them. The CDR3 region has the DNA TGTGCCAGCAGCTTAGGGTTCGACTCAGATACGCAGTATTTT. Translation: CASSLGFDSDTQYF.

Note on this clone: Other DNA sequences in this sample translate to the same CDR3. The chain has TRBV18 and TRBJ2-3, with 7 bases matching TRBD2. In germline, CDR1 is KGHSH, CDR2 LQKENI. The CDR3 length is 13 residues. The V segment lost 3 bases and the J segment 6 bases; nucleotides outside the gene matches: 3. CDR3: CASSPPRGDTQYF. CDR3 nucleotides: TGTGCCAGCTCACCCCCGCGGGGGGATACGCAGTATTTT.

This clone has only a few counts. The V and J genes are TRBV6-6 and TRBJ2-7; D is uncertain. The CDR3 extends over 13 amino acids. V was shortened by 4 bases and J by 0 bases, with 7 bases between the two germline ends. Germline V gene sequence: CDR1 MNHNY, CDR2 SVGAGI (reference sequence). The CDR3 DNA follows: TGTGCCAGCAGTTTCGAAAGCTCCTACGAGCAGTACTTC. The encoded protein is CASSFESSYEQYF.

The chain employs TRBV28 and TRBJ1-5; 12 bases match TRBD1. The germline CDR1 and CDR2 sequences are MDHEN and SYDVKM. This CDR3 spans 17 amino acids. V trimming: 4 bases; J trimming: 6 bases; junction bases outside the gene matches: 10. CDR3 sequence: CASSSAGTGGAFQPQHF. The CDR3 DNA is TGTGCCAGCAGTTCAGCCGGGACAGGGGGCGCTTTTCAGCCCCAGCATTTT. Full variable domain (missing parts from reference TRBV28 and TRBJ1-5): DVKVTQSSRYLVKRTGEKVFLECVQDMDHENMFWYRQDPGLGLRLIYFSYDVKMKEKGDIPEGYSVSREKKERFSLILESASTNQTSMYLCASSSAGTGGAFQPQHFGDGTRLSIL.

The chain has TRBV10-1 and TRBJ1-1, with D possibly TRBD1 on 5 matching bases. V shed 3 bases and J shed 4 bases, with 9 bases lying between them. Looked up from germline, CDR1 is WNHNN and CDR2 is SYGVQD (reference sequence). This CDR3 has 13 residues. In DNA, the CDR3 is TGCGCCAGCAGTGACCGGGGGTCCACTGAAGCTTTCTTT. Its protein is CASSDRGSTEAFF.